Presented here are 21 T cell receptor beta chains from one specimen sequenced in a study of blood T cell repertoires in COVID-19. Some clones are missing from TCRdb's copy, which holds only in-frame ones; the method was immunoSEQ multiplex PCR. The data hold around 83,000 clones, with 70% to 90% observed a single time. The sequencing sample was made of peripheral blood. These receptors were taken from a woman aged 65 to 85 with acute or convalescent COVID-19.

The chain carries TRBV19 and TRBJ1-5; possible D gene TRBD1, 5 bases. The CDR3 is 13 amino acids. V lost 2 bases and J 5 bases, leaving 7 bases between the germline ends. Per germline, CDR1 LNHDA and CDR2 SQIVND (reference sequence). CDR3 amino acids: CASSIIRDQPQHF. The CDR3 DNA follows: TGTGCCAGTAGTATAATCAGGGATCAGCCCCAGCATTTT. The full variable domain, in which reference TRBV19 and TRBJ1-5 provide the parts outside the CDR3, is DGGITQSPKYLFRKEGQNVTLSCEQNLNHDAMYWYRQDPGQGLRLIYYSQIVNDFQKGDIAEGYSVSREKKESFPLTVTSAQKNPTAFYLCASSIIRDQPQHFGDGTRLSIL.

The chain carries TRBV5-1 and TRBJ1-2; D unclear. Trimming stripped 3 bases from V and 4 bases from J, with 16 bases between. Germline values: CDR1 SGHRS, CDR2 YFSETQ. This CDR3 is built from 15 residues. The CDR3 nucleotides are TGCGCCAGCAGCTCCAGCCGGGATGCCTTCTATGGCTACACCTTC. This translates into CASSSSRDAFYGYTF. The full variable domain, rest sourced from reference TRBV5-1 and TRBJ1-2, is KAGVTQTPRYLIKTRGQQVTLSCSPISGHRSVSWYQQTPGQGLQFLFEYFSETQRNKGNFPGRFSGRQFSNSRSEMNVSTLELGDSALYLCASSSSRDAFYGYTFGSGTRLTVV.

The V gene is TRBV4-2, the J gene TRBJ2-6; perhaps TRBD1 as D (8 bases). The CDR3 loop spans 19 amino acids. The V and J ends lost 3 bases and 1 base respectively, with 19 bases between them. Germline lookup yields CDR1 LGHNA and CDR2 YNFKEQ. CDR3 sequence (DNA): TGTGCCAGCAGCCAGGGAGGGGGCAGGGGGCTGTCTGGGGCCAACGTCCTGACTTTC. Amino acid sequence: CASSQGGGRGLSGANVLTF.

This chain links TRBV18 with TRBJ1-3; possible D gene TRBD1, 5 bases. V was cut by 2 bases and J by 4 bases, with 21 bases left in between. The germline V gene has CDR1 KGHSH and CDR2 LQKENI. This CDR3 has 18 residues. The CDR3: CASSPDSPGRLLGNTIYF. The CDR3 region has the DNA TGTGCCAGCTCACCAGACTCTCCAGGGCGTCTCCTGGGAAACACCATATATTTT.

V gene TRBV9 combines with J gene TRBJ2-6; TRBD2 is a possible D gene (5 bases). The CDR3 is made up of 16 amino acids. The germline V gene encodes CDR1 SGDLS and CDR2 YYNGEE. Trimming took 4 bases from V and 1 from J, leaving 12 bases between them. CDR3 in amino acids: CASSLGGGSGANVLTF. The CDR3 nucleotides are TGTGCCAGCAGCTTAGGAGGCGGGTCTGGGGCCAACGTCCTGACTTTC. The full variable domain, with the rest looked up from reference TRBV9 and TRBJ2-6, is DSGVTQTPKHLITATGQRVTLRCSPRSGDLSVYWYQQSLDQGLQFLIQYYNGEERAKGNILERFSAQQFPDLHSELNLSSLELGDSALYFCASSLGGGSGANVLTFGAGSRLTVL.

The genes are TRBV18 and TRBJ1-6, with D hard to call. V dropped 3 bases and J dropped 0 bases, with 12 bases sitting between them. Germline V gene sequence: CDR1 KGHSH, CDR2 LQKENI. The CDR3 loop spans 17 amino acids. The CDR3 sequence: CASSPQRGSSYNSPLHF. The DNA of the CDR3 is TGTGCCAGCTCACCCCAGCGTGGGAGCTCCTATAATTCACCCCTCCACTTT. The whole variable domain, remainder taken from reference TRBV18 and TRBJ1-6, is NAGVMQNPRHLVRRRGQEARLRCSPMKGHSHVYWYRQLPEEGLKFMVYLQKENIIDESGMPKERFSAEFPKEGPSILRIQQVVRGDSAAYFCASSPQRGSSYNSPLHFGNGTRLTVT.

Written as DNA, the CDR3 is TGTGCCAGCAGCCAAGGACAGGGGGCGTCCTACAATGAGCAGTTCTTC. The encoded protein is CASSQGQGASYNEQFF. The rearrangement joins TRBV3-1 (or the pseudogene TRBV3-2) to TRBJ2-1; the match to TRBD1 covers 10 bases. Per the germline V gene, CDR1 is LGHDT and CDR2 is YNNKEL (reference sequence). With V trimmed by 1 base and J by 1 base, 1 base remained unmatched. The CDR3 covers 16 residues.

The chain links TRBV15 to TRBJ1-1; 7 nucleotides line up with TRBD1. CDR1 and CDR2 from the germline V gene are LNHNV and YYDKDF (reference sequence). The CDR3 has 17 residues. V was clipped by 1 base and J by 2 bases; unmatched bases: 10. CDR3 sequence: CATSRGAGGGRNTEAFF. For the CDR3, the DNA is TGTGCCACCAGCAGAGGGGCAGGGGGAGGCAGAAACACTGAAGCTTTCTTT.

This clone occurred once. The chain links TRBV4-3 to TRBJ2-3; possibly TRBD2 for D (6 bases). Trimming removed 0 bases from V and 2 bases from J, with 15 bases in between. CDR3 size: 17 residues. From germline, CDR1 is LGHNA and CDR2 YSLEER. The CDR3 bases are TGCGCCAGCAGCCAAGACGCCGGGCGGGAACACACAGATACGCAGTATTTT. It codes for CASSQDAGREHTDTQYF.

This clone was picked up a small number of times. The gene calls are TRBV3-1 (or the pseudogene TRBV3-2) and TRBJ2-1; 12 bases map to TRBD2. Germline lookup yields CDR1 LGHDT and CDR2 YNNKEL (reference sequence). CDR3 length equals 17 residues. Trimming at V came to 1 base and at J to 4 bases, leaving 5 bases not matched to a gene. CDR3 sequence (DNA): TGTGCCAGCAGCCAAGGTAGTACTAGCGGGGGGTACAATGAGCAGTTCTTC. It codes for CASSQGSTSGGYNEQFF.

The rearrangement links TRBV12-3 or TRBV12-4 to TRBJ2-7, with D maybe TRBD2 (6 bases). Trimming stripped 3 bases from V and 6 bases from J, with 6 bases between. The CDR3 spans 11 residues. The chain's CDR3 is CASSLGGEQYV. Here the CDR3 DNA reads TGTGCCAGCAGTTTGGGGGGCGAGCAGTACGTC.

V usage is TRBV5-4 and J usage is TRBJ2-3; D might be TRBD2 (5 bases). The CDR3 extends over 16 amino acids. Germline V gene data show CDR1 as SGHNT and CDR2 as YYREEE (reference sequence). The germline V and J ends were trimmed by 0 bases and 2 bases, with 13 bases remaining between them. The CDR3 sequence is CASSLDVGVDTDTQYF. DNA for the CDR3: TGTGCCAGCAGCTTGGATGTGGGAGTCGACACAGATACGCAGTATTTT.

J is TRBJ2-5 and V is TRBV4-1; 7 positions agree with TRBD2. The CDR3 loop spans 16 amino acids. Germline V gene data show CDR1 as MGHRA and CDR2 as YSYEKL. Trimming cost V 3 bases and J 2 bases; bases outside gene matches: 9. The CDR3 is CASSHPREGRQETQYF. The CDR3 region has the DNA TGCGCCAGCAGCCACCCGAGGGAGGGGCGACAAGAGACCCAGTACTTC.

This rearrangement joins TRBV30 to TRBJ1-2; 7 bases agree with TRBD1. The junction had 13 bases not matched to a gene; V was cut back by 4 bases and J by 5 bases. Germline CDR1 and CDR2: GTSNPN and SVGIG (reference sequence). The CDR3 totals 15 residues. The CDR3 loop reads CAWTEETGVGYGYTF. The DNA of the CDR3 is TGTGCCTGGACGGAAGAAACAGGGGTAGGGTATGGCTACACCTTC.

The chain couples TRBV11-3 to TRBJ2-1; 7 nucleotides match TRBD2. The CDR3 length is 15 residues. V was pared by 4 bases and J by 8 bases, with 11 bases of the junction left unmatched. The germline V gene has CDR1 SGHNT and CDR2 YENEEA. CDR3 region: CASSSGTILFDEQFF. CDR3 sequence (DNA): TGTGCCAGCAGCTCCGGGACTATCCTCTTCGATGAGCAGTTCTTC.

The rearrangement links TRBV13 to TRBJ2-5; 8 bases fit TRBD1. Germline V gives CDR1 PRHDT, CDR2 FYEKMQ (reference sequence). The V and J ends lost 1 base and 10 bases, in that order; junction bases with no gene match: 11. This CDR3 is built from 15 residues. CDR3 coding DNA: TGTGCCAGCAGCTTAGCCGGGACAGGAGGTCGGGGCCAGTACTTC. Translated: CASSLAGTGGRGQYF. The full variable domain, completed using reference TRBV13 and TRBJ2-5, is AAGVIQSPRHLIKEKRETATLKCYPIPRHDTVYWYQQGPGQDPQFLISFYEKMQSDKGSIPDRFSAQQFSDYHSELNMSSLELGDSALYFCASSLAGTGGRGQYFGPGTRLLVL.

This chain connects TRBV2 to TRBJ2-7; a possible D gene is TRBD2 (5 bases). This CDR3 has 13 residues. V lost 1 base and J lost 4, with 8 bases in between. CDR1 is SNHLY, CDR2 FYNNEI, per germline. The CDR3 loop reads CASSEGLAYEQYV. The CDR3 DNA sequence: TGTGCCAGCAGTGAAGGGCTAGCTTACGAGCAGTACGTC.

The chain combines TRBV2 with TRBJ2-3, with TRBD2 matching 14 bases. The CDR3 covers 17 residues. The germline CDR1 and CDR2 sequences are SNHLY and FYNNEI. Germline trimming cut 1 base from V and 5 bases from J; bases unmatched to any gene: 5. CDR3 DNA sequence: TGTGCCAGCAGTGAAGAGGGACTAGCGGGAGCCAAAGATACGCAGTATTTT. This gives the protein CASSEEGLAGAKDTQYF.

CDR3 sequence reads: CASSQDRAVAKNIQYF. The CDR3 DNA reads as TGTGCCAGCAGCCAAGATCGTGCGGTGGCCAAAAACATTCAGTACTTC. The chain is built from TRBV3-1 (or the pseudogene TRBV3-2) and TRBJ2-4, with D uncertain. CDR1 is LGHDT, CDR2 YNNKEL, per germline (reference sequence). The ends were cut back, 0 bases at V and 1 base at J, with 10 bases in the middle. The CDR3 runs to 16 residues.

V gene TRBV5-4 combines with J gene TRBJ2-3; 12 nucleotides agree with TRBD2. V lost 3 bases and J lost 4; bases outside the gene matches: 6. CDR3 length equals 16 residues. Per germline, CDR1 SGHNT and CDR2 YYREEE (reference sequence). The DNA for the CDR3 is TGTGCCAGCAGCTCCCAAGGACTAGCGGGGTCAGATACGCAGTATTTT. Amino acids: CASSSQGLAGSDTQYF.

The count of this clone is one. This sequence joins TRBV5-4 and TRBJ2-5, with 14 nucleotides matching TRBD2. Germline V CDR1 and CDR2: SGHNT, YYREEE (reference sequence). This CDR3 contains 15 residues. V was clipped by 4 bases and J by 5 bases; unmatched bases: 4. The CDR3, as DNA: TGTGCCAGCAGCCCCCGGACTAGCGGGAGGGAGACCCAGTACTTC. Its translation: CASSPRTSGRETQYF.